This is a list of T cell receptor beta chains from one sample in a study of cytomegalovirus exposure and HLA in healthy donors. The assay was immunoSEQ multiplex PCR, and TCRdb's table has in-frame clones only and misses some. The repertoire holds around 150,000 clones, approximately 80% seen once, with around 1.9% in the top ten. The sequencing sample was made of PBMCs. Receptors originate from a man aged 35-49 years in good health and CMV-seronegative. The CDR3 runs from the conserved cysteine through the conserved F or W. Fields, in order: V gene, clone size, J gene, D gene, CDR3 DNA, CDR3 protein. The D gene is left open where the match is weak. Some rows mark clone size as missing; the rest say once, few, many or name a class of expanded clone.

TRBV5-1,-,TRBJ1-4,TRBD1,TGCGCCAGCAGCTTGATAGGGCCAGGGGGTGAAAAACTGTTTTTT,CASSLIGPGGEKLFF
TRBV28,-,TRBJ1-2,TRBD1,TGTGCCAGCAGTCGAGGGGGCTCGTATGGCTACACCTTC,CASSRGGSYGYTF
TRBV5-6,-,TRBJ2-5,TRBD1,TGTGCCAGCACCTTGATCTACAGGGGGCAAGAGACCCAGTACTTC,CASTLIYRGQETQYF
TRBV18,-,TRBJ1-2,TRBD1,TGTGCCAGCTCAGGGACAGCGTCTGGCTACACCTTC,CASSGTASGYTF
TRBV5-1,-,TRBJ2-5,-,TGCGCCAGCAGCTTGGCCATGGGAGCGCAGGGGACGGAGACCCAGTACTTC,CASSLAMGAQGTETQYF
TRBV15,-,TRBJ1-5,TRBD1,TGTGCCACCAGCAGAGACCGGGACAGCCCATCCAATCAGCCCCAGCATTTT,CATSRDRDSPSNQPQHF
TRBV5-4,-,TRBJ2-3,TRBD2,TGTGCCAGCACTAAAGGGACTAGCGGGGGTCCTAGCACAGATACGCAGTATTTT,CASTKGTSGGPSTDTQYF
TRBV2,-,TRBJ1-6,-,TGTGCCAGAACACCAACACAGGCGCGGAATTCACCCCTCCACTTT,CARTPTQARNSPLHF
TRBV27,-,TRBJ2-3,TRBD2,TGTGCCAGCAGTCCTCTCCCTCTAGCGGGTCTCACAGATACGCAGTATTTT,CASSPLPLAGLTDTQYF
TRBV6-6,once,TRBJ2-3,TRBD2,TGTGCCAGCAGTCCGGGACTAGCGGGCGCTGGGGATACGCAGTATTTT,CASSPGLAGAGDTQYF
TRBV7-3,-,TRBJ2-5,-,TGTGCCAGCAGCTTAGGAGGGCCAACACAAGAGACCCAGTACTTC,CASSLGGPTQETQYF
TRBV12-5,-,TRBJ2-4,TRBD2,TGTGCTAGTGGTTTGGTACTAGGACTAGGAGAGAACAGTCAGTACTTC,CASGLVLGLGENSQYF
TRBV4-1,-,TRBJ2-3,TRBD2,TGCGCCAGCAGCCAGGGGACTAGCGGGAAAAGCACAGATACGCAGTATTTT,CASSQGTSGKSTDTQYF
TRBV20-1,-,TRBJ2-7,TRBD2,TGCAGTGTAAACAAGGGCGGGGGGCAGTACTTC,CSVNKGGGQYF
TRBV4-2,-,TRBJ2-3,-,TGTGCCAGCAGCCCCGACTGGGCAGATACGCAGTATTTT,CASSPDWADTQYF
TRBV11-2,-,TRBJ2-7,-,TGTGCCAGCAGCCCGAGAGAAGGCGGTAGCTCCTACGAGCAGTACTTC,CASSPREGGSSYEQYF
TRBV27,-,TRBJ1-6,-,TGTGCCAGCACCCGTCAGACGGGGGTTCGTTCACCCCTCCACTTT,CASTRQTGVRSPLHF